This is a list of T cell receptor beta chains from one sample in a study of CD8 T cells in Susac syndrome. TCRdb recomputed calls from the immunoSEQ multiplex PCR reads with MiXCR, one row per CDR3 protein. The sample lists around 150,000 distinct CDR3 sequences; approximately 96% were seen once. The sequenced sample was CD4+ T cells from PBMCs. The receptors derive from a human donor with Susac syndrome. The CDR3 runs from the conserved cysteine through the conserved F or W. D genes are given only for firm matches. Not all rows give a size; the values are once, few, many and, for expanded clones, a class.

.	TRBV20-1	TRBJ2-3	TRBD1	CSASDRNVDTQYF	TGCAGTGCATCGGACAGGAATGTTGATACGCAGTATTTT
.	TRBV10-3	TRBJ1-2	TRBD1	CAISEPGTGVMGYTF	TGTGCCATCAGTGAGCCCGGGACAGGGGTAATGGGCTACACCTTC
.	TRBV15	TRBJ2-4	TRBD2	CATSTSSGTNGIQYF	TGTGCCACCAGCACTAGTTCCGGGACTAACGGCATTCAGTACTTC
once	TRBV12-3/TRBV12-4	TRBJ2-1	TRBD2	CASSPGREINEQFF	TGTGCCAGCAGTCCCGGGCGGGAGATCAATGAGCAGTTCTTC
once	TRBV3-1	TRBJ2-5	.	CASSFTGTQYF	TGTGCCAGCAGCTTCACCGGGACCCAGTACTTC
.	TRBV29-1	TRBJ2-1	TRBD1	CSAVRQGIYNEQFF	TGCAGCGCCGTAAGACAGGGGATATACAATGAGCAGTTCTTC
.	TRBV20-1	TRBJ2-3	.	CSRVAVDTQYF	TGCAGCCGGGTAGCGGTGGATACGCAGTATTTT
.	TRBV3-1	TRBJ2-2	TRBD2	CASRPGLAGQENTGELFF	TGTGCCAGCAGACCGGGACTAGCGGGACAAGAGAACACCGGGGAGCTGTTTTTT
.	TRBV6-5	TRBJ2-1	.	CASSPSGTGNEGQFF	TGTGCCAGCAGTCCCTCCGGGACTGGCAATGAAGGGCAGTTCTTC
.	TRBV20-1	TRBJ2-3	.	CSARVPRGLVDTQYF	TGCAGTGCTAGAGTGCCGCGCGGGTTGGTAGATACGCAGTATTTT
.	TRBV2	TRBJ2-2	.	CASTTERRGELFF	TGTGCCAGCACGACAGAGAGACGCGGGGAGCTGTTTTTT
once	TRBV20-1	TRBJ1-1	TRBD1	CSARQGHNTEAFF	TGCAGTGCTCGACAGGGCCACAACACTGAAGCTTTCTTT
.	TRBV12-3/TRBV12-4	TRBJ1-2	TRBD1	CASSLQGGDYGYTF	TGTGCCAGCAGTTTACAGGGGGGGGACTATGGCTACACCTTC
.	TRBV20-1	TRBJ2-3	.	CSASREYGTDTQYF	TGCAGTGCTAGCCGGGAATACGGCACAGATACGCAGTATTTT
once	TRBV2	TRBJ2-3	.	CAGRDSGTDTQYF	TGTGCCGGTAGGGACTCCGGCACAGATACGCAGTATTTT
.	TRBV3-1	TRBJ2-1	.	CASSQLKSNEQFF	TGTGCCAGCAGCCAACTGAAAAGCAATGAGCAGTTCTTC
.	TRBV12-3/TRBV12-4	TRBJ1-2	.	CASSRDNYGYTF	TGTGCCAGCAGTCGGGACAACTATGGCTACACCTTC
.	TRBV29-1	TRBJ1-5	.	CSASDSHNQPQHF	TGCAGCGCCTCGGACAGCCACAATCAGCCCCAGCATTTT
.	TRBV20-1	TRBJ1-2	.	CSATPDRTSYTF	TGCAGTGCCACACCTGACAGGACTAGCTACACCTTC
.	TRBV20-1	TRBJ2-5	TRBD2	CSASWLAGGGEGTQYF	TGCAGTGCTAGTTGGCTAGCGGGTGGAGGGGAGGGGACCCAGTACTTC
.	TRBV24-1	TRBJ2-5	TRBD1	CATSGQGETQYF	TGTGCCACCAGTGGACAGGGAGAGACCCAGTACTTC
.	TRBV20-1	TRBJ2-1	.	CSALLVNEQFF	TGCAGTGCTTTACTGGTTAATGAGCAGTTCTTC
.	TRBV24-1	TRBJ2-1	TRBD1	CATSDRQGGTYNEQFF	TGTGCCACCAGTGACCGACAGGGGGGCACCTACAATGAGCAGTTCTTC
.	TRBV4-2	TRBJ2-3	TRBD2	CASSQGPSGRTDTQYF	TGTGCCAGCAGCCAGGGGCCCAGCGGGAGAACAGATACGCAGTATTTT
.	TRBV2	TRBJ2-6	.	CASSRSFGANVLTF	TGTGCCAGCAGCCGGAGTTTTGGGGCCAACGTCCTGACTTTC
.	TRBV20-1	TRBJ1-3	.	CSVIVGNTIYF	TGCAGTGTTATTGTTGGAAACACCATATATTTT
.	TRBV28	TRBJ2-5	.	CASTRGGETQYF	TGTGCCAGCACCCGGGGTGGGGAGACCCAGTACTTC
.	TRBV18	TRBJ2-3	.	CASSPSLAPHDTQYF	TGTGCCAGCTCCCCCAGTTTGGCCCCTCATGATACGCAGTATTTT
.	TRBV6-6	TRBJ2-3	TRBD2	CASSGSGRPTDTQYF	TGTGCCAGCAGCGGTAGCGGGAGGCCCACAGATACGCAGTATTTT
.	TRBV18	TRBJ2-1	.	CASSPPAAYNEQFF	TGTGCCAGCTCACCACCGGCAGCATACAATGAGCAGTTCTTC